These 29 T cell receptor beta chains were all obtained from the same sample, sequenced in a study of blood T cell repertoires in COVID-19. Data came from immunoSEQ multiplex PCR; TCRdb stores just in-frame clones and leaves some out. Of under 300,000 clones in the sample, approximately 84% were seen once. Sequences were obtained from peripheral blood. The receptors here all came from a human donor with COVID-19, enrolled during active disease. The donor label of this sample is uncertain.

The table lists this clone with a few counts. The junction does not match germline at one end; this may be a read error. V usage is TRBV28 and J usage is TRBJ1-5; D remains ambiguous. Looked up from germline, CDR1 is MDHEN and CDR2 is SYDVKM. This CDR3 region has 12 residues. CDR3 DNA sequence: TGCCTTAGCGGGCAGAGCAATCAGCCCCAGCATTTT. It codes for CLSGQSNQPQHF.

The chain couples TRBV5-4 to TRBJ2-1; a possible D gene is TRBD2 (6 bases). The CDR3 spans 15 residues. Germline-derived CDR1 and CDR2 are SGHNT and YYREEE (reference sequence). V was trimmed by 2 bases and J by 7 bases, leaving 16 bases between them. CDR3 protein: CASSFYQAAGNEQFF. The DNA for the CDR3 is TGTGCCAGCAGCTTTTACCAGGCCGCGGGGAATGAGCAGTTCTTC.

The chain is built from TRBV7-9 and TRBJ2-5, with D tentatively TRBD2 (5 bases). V was cut by 5 bases and J by 5 bases, with 9 bases left in between. The CDR3 spans 12 residues. Germline CDR1 reads SEHNR; CDR2 reads FQNEAQ (reference sequence). DNA for the CDR3: TGTGCCAGCAGCAGGACTGGGGAGACCCAGTACTTC. It codes for CASSRTGETQYF.

The genes are TRBV4-1 and TRBJ2-1; 11 positions match TRBD2. Germline CDR1 is MGHRA and CDR2 is YSYEKL. After removal of 0 bases from V and 0 bases from J, the junction contained 10 bases not matched to a gene. The CDR3 is 20 residues long. This chain's CDR3 is CASSQDRPTSGMNSYNEQFF. CDR3 sequence (DNA): TGCGCCAGCAGCCAAGATCGTCCGACTAGCGGGATGAACTCCTACAATGAGCAGTTCTTC.

This chain links TRBV6-5 with TRBJ2-3, with a weak D call TRBD2 (6 bases). Trimming took off 8 bases at V and 3 bases at J, with 12 bases between the two ends. There are 13 residues in the CDR3. Germline V gene sequence: CDR1 MNHEY, CDR2 SVGAGI. CDR3 in DNA: TGTGCCAGCCGCGTGGCGGGAACAGATACGCAGTATTTT. It codes for CASRVAGTDTQYF.

V is TRBV9 and J is TRBJ1-5; possible D gene TRBD1, 5 bases. CDR1 and CDR2 (germline): SGDLS, YYNGEE. The CDR3 is 14 amino acids. Trimming removed 7 bases from V and 2 bases from J, with 13 bases in between. CDR3 in DNA: TGTGCCAGCGGGAGGGGATCAGGCAATCAGCCCCAGCATTTT. Protein: CASGRGSGNQPQHF.

J is TRBJ1-2 and V is TRBV3-1 (or the pseudogene TRBV3-2); TRBD1 matches at 9 bases. The junction had 3 bases not matched to a gene; V was cut back by 3 bases and J by 1 base. Germline CDR1 reads LGHDT; CDR2 reads YNNKEL (reference sequence). This CDR3 has 15 amino acids. The CDR3 sequence: CASSQDRGRNYGYTF. CDR3 bases: TGTGCCAGCAGCCAGGACAGGGGTCGTAACTATGGCTACACCTTC.

In this sample, this clone turned up a few times. The chain joins TRBV20-1 to TRBJ2-2; a possible D gene is TRBD2 (5 bases). Trimming shortened V by 3 bases and J by 1 base, and 9 bases separated the two germline ends. The CDR3 has 14 amino acids. Germline CDR1 is DFQATT and CDR2 is SNEGSKA (reference sequence). CDR3 bases: TGCAGTGCTAGTATACGGGGGAACACCGGGGAGCTGTTTTTT. Its protein is CSASIRGNTGELFF.

This clone was recorded a few times. V usage is TRBV28 and J usage is TRBJ1-2; no firm D call. CDR3 size: 14 residues. Per the germline V gene, CDR1 is MDHEN and CDR2 is SYDVKM. V shed 3 bases and J shed 3 bases, with 11 bases lying between them. This CDR3 is CASSFPPGDYGYTF. The CDR3 DNA follows: TGTGCCAGCAGTTTCCCTCCGGGTGACTATGGCTACACCTTC.

The rearrangement uses TRBV3-1 (or the pseudogene TRBV3-2) and TRBJ2-2; D possibly corresponds to TRBD1 (6 bases). The CDR3 has 16 amino acids. Trimming removed 4 bases from V and 2 bases from J, with 14 bases in between. CDR1 is LGHDT and CDR2 is YNNKEL in the germline V gene (reference sequence). CDR3: CASSLVAGTNTGELFF. DNA for the CDR3: TGTGCCAGCAGCCTCGTAGCCGGGACAAACACCGGGGAGCTGTTTTTT.

The chain couples TRBV2 to TRBJ1-4, with 7 bases identical to TRBD1. The ends lost 6 bases at V and 2 bases at J; junction bases unmatched: 0. The CDR3 consists of 13 residues. Germline values: CDR1 SNHLY, CDR2 FYNNEI. CDR3 sequence (DNA): TGTGCCAGCAGACAGGGGACTAATGAAAAACTGTTTTTT. Translation: CASRQGTNEKLFF. The variable domain in full, completed from reference TRBV2 and TRBJ1-4, reads EPEVTQTPSHQVTQMGQEVILRCVPISNHLYFYWYRQILGQKVEFLVSFYNNEISEKSEIFDDQFSVERPDGSNFTLKIRSTKLEDSAMYFCASRQGTNEKLFFGSGTQLSVL.

As DNA, the CDR3 is TGTGCCAGCAGCCAAAAAAGGGGGACAGAATACACAGATACGCAGTATTTT. This translates into CASSQKRGTEYTDTQYF. The genes are TRBV3-1 (or the pseudogene TRBV3-2) and TRBJ2-3; 7 bases agree with TRBD1. The germline CDR1 and CDR2 sequences are LGHDT and YNNKEL (reference sequence). The V segment lost 2 bases and the J segment 2 bases; nucleotides outside the gene matches: 10. This CDR3 has 17 amino acids.

This chain's CDR3 is CASSLAREETQYF. DNA for the CDR3: TGTGCCAGCAGCTTAGCGCGAGAAGAGACCCAGTACTTC. The rearrangement uses TRBV7-2 and TRBJ2-5; no firm D call. The CDR3 covers 13 residues. Germline lookup yields CDR1 SGHTA and CDR2 FQGNSA. The ends were cut back, 0 bases at V and 3 bases at J, with 5 bases in the middle.

The chain employs TRBV29-1 and TRBJ1-1; D remains ambiguous. V was trimmed by 3 bases and J by 3 bases, leaving 5 bases between them. From germline, CDR1 is SQVTM and CDR2 ANQGSEA. This CDR3 contains 11 residues. The DNA of the CDR3 is TGCAGCGTTGACCCCGACACTGAAGCTTTCTTT. Its translation: CSVDPDTEAFF.

V is TRBV3-1 (or the pseudogene TRBV3-2) and J is TRBJ1-2, with TRBD1 matching over 9 bases. Trimming removed 4 bases from V and 5 bases from J; junction bases left unmatched: 14. This CDR3 has 17 amino acids. From germline, CDR1 is LGHDT and CDR2 YNNKEL (reference sequence). CDR3 in amino acids: CASSPPTGGPVLYGYTF. For the CDR3, the DNA is TGTGCCAGCAGCCCGCCCACAGGGGGCCCCGTACTTTATGGCTACACCTTC.

V and J are TRBV3-1 (or the pseudogene TRBV3-2) and TRBJ2-7; TRBD2 agrees at 16 bases. Trimming took 5 bases from V and 3 from J; bases not matched to a gene: 4. The length of the CDR3 is 16 residues. The germline gives CDR1 LGHDT, CDR2 YNNKEL (reference sequence). This chain's CDR3 is CASSEGLAGGGYEQYF. The CDR3 nucleotides read TGTGCCAGCAGCGAGGGACTAGCGGGAGGGGGCTACGAGCAGTACTTC.

This clone appeared once. The chain uses TRBV2 and TRBJ1-5, with 9 bases fitting TRBD1. CDR3 length: 16 residues. Germline lookup yields CDR1 SNHLY and CDR2 FYNNEI. J was trimmed by 6 bases and V by 3 bases; bases with no gene match: 9. CDR3 bases: TGTGCCAGCAGTGAGATTAAGACAGGGGGAAGTCAGCCCCAGCATTTT. Translating it yields CASSEIKTGGSQPQHF.

The chain's CDR3 is CAWSLLAVGTYEQYF. The CDR3 nucleotides read TGTGCCTGGAGTCTTTTAGCGGTTGGAACCTACGAGCAGTACTTC. The chain uses TRBV30 and TRBJ2-7; possible D gene TRBD2, 6 bases. The CDR3 consists of 15 residues. The V end was cut by 2 bases, the J end by 2 bases, with 16 bases between. Germline CDR1 and CDR2: GTSNPN and SVGIG (reference sequence).

The rearrangement links TRBV9 to TRBJ1-2; the match to TRBD1 covers 9 bases. The CDR3 is made up of 15 amino acids. Looked up from germline, CDR1 is SGDLS and CDR2 is YYNGEE. Losses at the gene ends were 4 bases for V and 8 bases for J; bases not matched to a gene: 12. CDR3 DNA sequence: TGTGCCAGCAGCCCCGGGACAGGGAAGGGGTACGGCTACACCTTC. Its protein is CASSPGTGKGYGYTF. Together with reference TRBV9 and TRBJ1-2, the CDR3 gives the full variable domain: DSGVTQTPKHLITATGQRVTLRCSPRSGDLSVYWYQQSLDQGLQFLIQYYNGEERAKGNILERFSAQQFPDLHSELNLSSLELGDSALYFCASSPGTGKGYGYTFGSGTRLTVV.

In its sample, this clone was seen a few times. The rearrangement uses TRBV19 and TRBJ1-5, with 7 positions matching TRBD1. V gave up 6 bases and J gave up 3 bases; unmatched junction bases: 8. This CDR3 region has 15 residues. Germline CDR1 is LNHDA and CDR2 is SQIVND (reference sequence). The CDR3 sequence: CASSPRTGDNQPQHF. The CDR3 nucleotides are TGTGCCAGTAGCCCCAGAACAGGGGACAATCAGCCCCAGCATTTT.

The genes are TRBV10-2 and TRBJ2-7, with 14 bases fitting TRBD2. CDR1 is WSHSY and CDR2 is SAAADI in the germline V gene. The CDR3 sequence is 16 residues long. Trimming took 3 bases from V and 7 from J; bases not matched to a gene: 8. This CDR3 reads CASSDLGLAGVGEQYF. CDR3 coding DNA: TGCGCCAGCAGTGATCTGGGACTAGCGGGAGTAGGAGAGCAGTACTTC.

The chain uses TRBV9 and TRBJ2-3; TRBD2 matches at 7 bases. V dropped 3 bases and J dropped 2; count of bases not matched to a gene: 6. This CDR3 is built from 15 residues. Germline assignment: CDR1 SGDLS and CDR2 YYNGEE. The CDR3 DNA reads TGTGCCAGCAGCGGAGGAGCGGGATTCACAGATACGCAGTATTTT. Encoded protein: CASSGGAGFTDTQYF.

J is TRBJ1-2 and V is TRBV28, with D tentatively TRBD1 (6 bases). Germline assignment: CDR1 MDHEN and CDR2 SYDVKM. The CDR3 consists of 15 residues. Trimming cost V 2 bases and J 4 bases, with 14 bases left between them. In DNA form, the CDR3 reads TGTGCCAGCAGTTTACCCCCAGGACAGAGCTATGGCTACACCTTC. Amino acids: CASSLPPGQSYGYTF.

The rearrangement uses TRBV18 and TRBJ1-2; TRBD1 agrees at 7 bases. The CDR3 runs 16 residues. With 5 bases clipped from V and 8 bases from J, the junction kept 17 bases outside the gene matches. CDR1 KGHSH and CDR2 LQKENI come from the germline V gene. CDR3 nucleotide sequence: TGTGCCAGCTCATCATCGGAAGACAGGGTCGCGGAGGGCTACACCTTC. It is translated as CASSSSEDRVAEGYTF.

The gene calls are TRBV5-1 and TRBJ2-6; D remains unclear. This CDR3 is 17 amino acids long. Trimming shortened V by 0 bases and J by 1 base, and 11 bases separated the two germline ends. Germline-derived CDR1 and CDR2 are SGHRS and YFSETQ. The CDR3 DNA is TGCGCCAGCAGCTTGGATCCCCGGAGTTCTGGGGCCAACGTCCTGACTTTC. Protein product: CASSLDPRSSGANVLTF.

This clone has more than one count but fewer than ten. V gene TRBV6-5 combines with J gene TRBJ1-1; D perhaps matches TRBD1 (5 bases). CDR3 size: 15 residues. The germline V and J ends were trimmed by 3 bases and 5 bases, with 16 bases remaining between them. The germline gives CDR1 MNHEY, CDR2 SVGAGI. The CDR3 here is CASSYSTRAGTEAFF. CDR3 nucleotide sequence: TGTGCCAGCAGTTATAGTACCAGGGCCGGGACTGAAGCTTTCTTT.

A single count supports this clone. The chain uses TRBV19 and TRBJ2-2; tentatively, D is TRBD1 (6 bases). Germline V lookup: CDR1 LNHDA, CDR2 SQIVND (reference sequence). The CDR3 runs to 15 residues. Trimming shortened V by 10 bases and J by 1 base, and 16 bases separated the two germline ends. CDR3 protein: CATRPGQQNTGELFF. The CDR3 DNA reads TGTGCCACCAGACCGGGACAACAGAACACCGGGGAGCTGTTTTTT.

The J gene is TRBJ2-3, the V gene TRBV5-1; the match to TRBD2 covers 14 bases. This CDR3 region has 15 residues. CDR1 is SGHRS, CDR2 YFSETQ, per germline. The ends lost 3 bases at V and 6 bases at J; junction bases unmatched: 3. The DNA for the CDR3 is TGCGCCAGCAGCTCGGGACTAGCGGGAGTGGATACGCAGTATTTT. Its protein is CASSSGLAGVDTQYF.

CDR3 amino acids: CASSRDLWDSQSNTEAFF. CDR3 nucleotide sequence: TGTGCCAGCAGCCGGGATTTATGGGACAGCCAATCCAACACTGAAGCTTTCTTT. The genes are TRBV9 and TRBJ1-1; 7 bases line up with TRBD1. V dropped 4 bases and J dropped 2; count of bases not matched to a gene: 17. In germline, CDR1 is SGDLS, CDR2 YYNGEE. The CDR3 covers 18 residues.